Below are 18 T cell receptor beta chains sequenced from a single sample in a study of Graves' ophthalmopathy and Graves' hyperthyroidism. From RNA, the CDR3 regions of TCR beta chains were amplified and sequenced. Second-round multiplex PCR came after first-round RT-PCR with HTBI primers. Via MiXCR, TCRdb re-called the multiplex PCR reads, giving one row per CDR3 protein. The sample lists roughly 600,000 distinct CDR3 sequences; about 35% were seen once. What was sequenced was peripheral blood or thyroid tissue (not recorded which). The receptors stem from an adult man with Graves' hyperthyroidism.

This clonotype was seen many times. The V gene is TRBV14, the J gene TRBJ2-2, with unresolved D. The CDR3 is 13 residues long. Germline loops: CDR1 SGHDN, CDR2 FVKESK. V was trimmed by 2 bases and J by 3 bases, leaving 4 bases between them. CDR3 residues: CASSQSHTGELFF. In nucleotides, the CDR3 is TGTGCCAGCAGCCAATCCCACACCGGGGAGCTGTTTTTT. The entire variable domain, with the rest obtained from reference TRBV14 and TRBJ2-2, is as follows: EAGVTQFPSHSVIEKGQTVTLRCDPISGHDNLYWYRRVMGKEIKFLLHFVKESKQDESGMPNNRFLAERTGGTYSTLKVQPAELEDSGVYFCASSQSHTGELFFGEGSRLTVL.

With respect to this clonotype: This CDR3 is missing its conserved last phenylalanine or tryptophan, likely due to a read error. V and J are TRBV7-9 and TRBJ2-3; tentatively, D is TRBD1 (5 bases). Trimming stripped 5 bases from V and 0 bases from J, with 12 bases between. Germline V CDR1 and CDR2: SEHNR, FQNEAQ (reference sequence). The CDR3 is 15 residues long. The CDR3, as DNA: TGTGCCAGCAGCGAAAGACAGACTAGCACAGATACGCAGTATTCT. Translation: CASSERQTSTDTQYS.

Concerning this clonotype itself: A read error may account for a junction end that differs from germline. The chain combines TRBV2 with TRBJ1-5; D not resolved. The CDR3 extends over 11 amino acids. Germline V gene lookup returns CDR1 SNHLY and CDR2 FYNNEI. CDR3 in amino acids: CASSQDGTEQF. The CDR3 DNA sequence: TGTGCCAGCAGTCAGGACGGAACCGAGCAGTTT.

This clonotype has ten or more counts. The chain carries TRBV7-8 and TRBJ2-2; D is possibly TRBD1 (6 bases). Trimming left V 5 bases short and J 6 bases short, with 13 bases between. Germline-derived CDR1 and CDR2 are SGHVS and FQNEAQ. The CDR3 sequence is 14 residues long. CDR3 region: CASSRPRGSGELFF. As DNA, the CDR3 is TGTGCCAGCAGCCGTCCCAGGGGTTCCGGGGAGCTGTTTTTT.

CDR3 sequence reads: CAWSVGTGVNNEKLFF. The CDR3, as DNA: TGTGCCTGGAGTGTCGGGACAGGGGTCAATAATGAAAAACTGTTTTTT. The genes are TRBV30 and TRBJ1-4; 10 bases match TRBD1. CDR1 and CDR2 (germline): GTSNPN, SVGIG (reference sequence). This CDR3 region has 16 residues. V was clipped by 0 bases and J by 4 bases; unmatched bases: 5.

This chain joins TRBV7-9 and TRBJ1-3; possible D gene TRBD1, 6 bases. CDR1 is SEHNR and CDR2 is FQNEAQ in the germline V gene (reference sequence). Trimming took off 4 bases at V and 8 bases at J, with 18 bases between the two ends. This CDR3 has 15 residues. The CDR3 is CASSSRTGHGDTIYF. In nucleotides, the CDR3 is TGTGCCAGCAGCTCTCGAACAGGGCACGGAGACACCATATATTTT.

The table lists this clonotype with many counts. This rearrangement joins TRBV5-1 to TRBJ1-4, with a weak D call TRBD1 (5 bases). CDR1 and CDR2 (germline): SGHRS, YFSETQ. The CDR3 loop spans 16 amino acids. Trimming pared 1 base from V and 4 bases from J, leaving 14 bases between. The CDR3 protein is CASSLPGTAVNEKLFF. The CDR3 region has the DNA TGCGCCAGCAGCTTGCCCGGGACGGCAGTTAATGAAAAACTGTTTTTT. Filled out from reference TRBV5-1 and TRBJ1-4, the complete variable domain reads KAGVTQTPRYLIKTRGQQVTLSCSPISGHRSVSWYQQTPGQGLQFLFEYFSETQRNKGNFPGRFSGRQFSNSRSEMNVSTLELGDSALYLCASSLPGTAVNEKLFFGSGTQLSVL.

This clonotype was counted ten times or more. The chain recombines TRBV20-1 with TRBJ2-7, with 8 bases lining up with TRBD1. The CDR3 has 14 residues. J was trimmed by 3 bases and V by 3 bases; bases with no gene match: 7. Germline loops: CDR1 DFQATT, CDR2 SNEGSKA (reference sequence). The CDR3 protein is CSASAGQGRYEQYF. CDR3 coding DNA: TGCAGTGCTAGCGCCGGACAGGGTCGCTACGAGCAGTACTTC.

This rearrangement joins TRBV7-9 to TRBJ1-2; 7 nucleotides agree with TRBD1. The junction had 16 bases not matched to a gene; V was cut back by 5 bases and J by 10 bases. CDR3 size: 15 residues. Germline V gives CDR1 SEHNR, CDR2 FQNEAQ (reference sequence). The CDR3 DNA reads as TGTGCCAGCAGCCCCCAATCCGGGACAGTGGACGACTACACCTTC. Its protein is CASSPQSGTVDDYTF.

This clonotype was seen repeatedly, ten times or more. This chain joins TRBV6-4 and TRBJ2-6; D may be TRBD1 (6 bases). The germline gives CDR1 MRHNA, CDR2 SNTAGT. Deletions cut 0 bases from V and 4 bases from J, with 7 bases between. The CDR3 totals 15 residues. CDR3 in amino acids: CASSDSRGGANVLTF. The CDR3 region has the DNA TGTGCCAGCAGTGACTCCAGGGGAGGGGCCAACGTCCTGACTTTC.

This clonotype was picked up a small number of times. The CDR3 DNA is TGTGCCAGCTCACGAGGACAGGAAGAAAAACTGTTTTTT. Translating it yields CASSRGQEEKLFF. V is TRBV18 and J is TRBJ1-4, with TRBD1 matching over 7 bases. Losses at the gene ends were 4 bases for V and 8 bases for J; bases not matched to a gene: 4. The CDR3 contains 13 residues. Looked up from germline, CDR1 is KGHSH and CDR2 is LQKENI. The variable domain in full, completed from reference TRBV18 and TRBJ1-4, reads NAGVMQNPRHLVRRRGQEARLRCSPMKGHSHVYWYRQLPEEGLKFMVYLQKENIIDESGMPKERFSAEFPKEGPSILRIQQVVRGDSAAYFCASSRGQEEKLFFGSGTQLSVL.

The chain uses TRBV5-1 and TRBJ2-6; 7 bases map to TRBD1. CDR1 is SGHRS, CDR2 YFSETQ, per germline. This CDR3 region has 15 residues. J lost 2 bases, V lost 5 bases, and 4 bases had no gene match. CDR3 protein: CASSNDRAGANVLTF. CDR3 in DNA: TGCGCCAGCAGTAACGACAGGGCTGGGGCCAACGTCCTGACTTTC.

This chain connects TRBV10-3 to TRBJ2-5; TRBD1 matches 9 bases. In germline, CDR1 is ENHRY, CDR2 SYGVKD. This CDR3 contains 15 residues. Unmatched junction bases numbered 13, after V lost 3 bases and J lost 11 bases. The CDR3 DNA is TGTGCCATCAGTGATCAGGACAGGGGTCGGGATGAGCAGTACTTC. Its protein product is CAISDQDRGRDEQYF.

In this sample, this clonotype turned up many times. The chain recombines TRBV6-1 with TRBJ1-1; D is ambiguous. CDR3 length equals 12 residues. Trimming left V 0 bases short and J 3 bases short, with 2 bases between. Germline CDR1 reads MNHNS; CDR2 reads SASEGT. Written as DNA, the CDR3 is TGTGCCAGCAGTGAAGCCGACACTGAAGCTTTCTTT. It specifies CASSEADTEAFF.

The chain has TRBV6-5 and TRBJ1-1; D not resolved. The CDR3 consists of 13 residues. V lost 6 bases and J lost 1, with 9 bases in between. Germline V CDR1 and CDR2: MNHEY, SVGAGI. As DNA, the CDR3 is TGTGCCAGCAGAGAGACCAGGAACACTGAAGCTTTCTTT. Protein sequence: CASRETRNTEAFF.

This clonotype occurred many times. The V call is TRBV12-3 or TRBV12-4, the J call TRBJ1-5; D is unclear. Trimming took 3 bases from V and 0 from J, leaving 12 bases between them. The CDR3 is 16 residues long. CDR3 nucleotide sequence: TGTGCCAGCAGTTTGTTCGGGCTCCCTAGCAATCAGCCCCAGCATTTT. Translation gives CASSLFGLPSNQPQHF.

The gene calls are TRBV10-3 and TRBJ1-1; the D is unclear. CDR3 length: 13 amino acids. Germline values: CDR1 ENHRY, CDR2 SYGVKD. V dropped 5 bases and J dropped 1 base, with 8 bases sitting between them. The CDR3 reads CAISQRGNTEAFF. The DNA of the CDR3 is TGTGCCATCAGTCAGCGGGGGAACACTGAAGCTTTCTTT.

This clonotype was seen a few times. The J gene is TRBJ1-4, the V gene TRBV10-3; unclear D gene. V was clipped by 10 bases and J by 7 bases, with 16 bases between them. This CDR3 region has 13 residues. Germline V lookup: CDR1 ENHRY, CDR2 SYGVKD. CDR3: CATLPGLGEKLFF. In DNA form, the CDR3 reads TGTGCCACCCTACCAGGCTTAGGTGAAAAACTGTTTTTT.